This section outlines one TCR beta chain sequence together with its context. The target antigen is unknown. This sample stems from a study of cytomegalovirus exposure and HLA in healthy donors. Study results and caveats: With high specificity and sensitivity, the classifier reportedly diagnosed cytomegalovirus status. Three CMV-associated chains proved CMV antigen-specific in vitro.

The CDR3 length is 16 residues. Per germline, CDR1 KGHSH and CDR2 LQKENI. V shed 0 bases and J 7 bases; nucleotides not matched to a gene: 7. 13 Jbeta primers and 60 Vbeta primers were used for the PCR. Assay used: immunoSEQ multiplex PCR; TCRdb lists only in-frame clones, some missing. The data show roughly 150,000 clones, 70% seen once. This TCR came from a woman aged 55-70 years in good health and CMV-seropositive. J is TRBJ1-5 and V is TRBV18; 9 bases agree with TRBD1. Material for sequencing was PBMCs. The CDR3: CASSPPGTGLRQPQHF. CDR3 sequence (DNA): TGTGCCAGCTCACCACCGGGGACAGGGTTGAGGCAGCCCCAGCATTTT. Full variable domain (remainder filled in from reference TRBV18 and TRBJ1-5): NAGVMQNPRHLVRRRGQEARLRCSPMKGHSHVYWYRQLPEEGLKFMVYLQKENIIDESGMPKERFSAEFPKEGPSILRIQQVVRGDSAAYFCASSPPGTGLRQPQHFGDGTRLSIL.